This TCR beta chain was found in a study of blood T cells in healthy people across ages. Peripheral blood, about 10 milliliters per donor, was collected. The junction had 3 bases not matched to a gene; V was cut back by 4 bases and J by 6 bases. The germline V gene encodes CDR1 SGHRS and CDR2 YFSETQ. CDR3 size: 13 residues. A second PCR of roughly 7 to 11 cycles used a sample-barcoded 5' primer and a J-beta primer mix. From the 5' RACE reads, TCRdb called clonotypes with MiXCR, one entry per CDR3 protein. The sample consists of about 900,000 distinct CDR3 sequences, around 46% of them appearing once. The chain combines TRBV5-1 with TRBJ2-2, with 7 positions matching TRBD1. This receptor was obtained from a young man in good health. The specimen was blood. CDR3: CASSEGAAGELFF. CDR3 nucleotide sequence: TGCGCCAGCAGCGAGGGGGCGGCCGGGGAGCTGTTTTTT.